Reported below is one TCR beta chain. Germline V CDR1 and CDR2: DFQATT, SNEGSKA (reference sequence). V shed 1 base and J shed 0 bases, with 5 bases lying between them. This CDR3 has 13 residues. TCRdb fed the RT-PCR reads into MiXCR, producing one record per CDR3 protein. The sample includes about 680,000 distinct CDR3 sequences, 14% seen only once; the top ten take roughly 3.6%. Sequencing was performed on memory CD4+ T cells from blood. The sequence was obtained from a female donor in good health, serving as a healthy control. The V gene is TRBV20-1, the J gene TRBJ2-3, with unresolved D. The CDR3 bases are TGCAGTGCTAGAGTCGGTAGCACAGATACGCAGTATTTT. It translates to CSARVGSTDTQYF.